The clone carrying this TCR beta chain came up a few times. The germline V gene has CDR1 LNHDA and CDR2 SQIVND (reference sequence). The CDR3 contains 13 residues. The germline V and J ends were trimmed by 3 bases and 0 bases, with 6 bases remaining between them. This record comes from a study of spatial heterogeneity in lung cancer. Background on the study: More than eight raw reads, on average, carried each unique TCR and UMI combination.

Every cDNA TCR molecule received its own unique molecular identifier. TCRdb used MiXCR to reprocess the 5' RACE reads, holding one entry per CDR3 protein. The sample consists of roughly 91,000 distinct CDR3 sequences, 15% to 20% of them appearing once. Time point defined: sample taken at primary tumor resection. The authors sequenced whole RNA from tumor, nontumor lung or frozen PBMC without sorting. The sequence came from a male donor with early-stage non-small cell lung cancer. The sequenced sample was PBMCs, obtained at surgery. The V and J genes are TRBV19 and TRBJ2-7; unclear D gene. The CDR3 here is CASSMPASYEQYF. Written as DNA, the CDR3 is TGTGCCAGTAGTATGCCGGCCTCCTACGAGCAGTACTTC. Looking up the rest from reference TRBV19 and TRBJ2-7 gives the full variable domain: DGGITQSPKYLFRKEGQNVTLSCEQNLNHDAMYWYRQDPGQGLRLIYYSQIVNDFQKGDIAEGYSVSREKKESFPLTVTSAQKNPTAFYLCASSMPASYEQYFGPGTRLTVT.